These T cell receptor beta chains were read from a single sample in a study of shared clonotypes between healthy human individuals. The table came from immunoSEQ multiplex PCR; TCRdb's copy has only in-frame clones and leaves some out. Of over a million clones listed, about four fifths are singletons. The sequenced sample was memory CD4+ T cells from PBMCs. These receptors came from a man aged 18 to 29 in good health. Some clones in this sample may be carry-over from other donors' samples. CDR3s leave out the opening cysteine and the closing phenylalanine or tryptophan.

cdr3_aa	cdr3_length	v_call	j_call
AISDFPFGGQPQH	13	TRBV10-3	TRBJ1-5
AWRQASSGNTIY	12	TRBV30	TRBJ1-3
ATQSYMQGDTQY	12	TRBV6-1	TRBJ2-3
ASSTRTGANYGYT	13	TRBV4-2	TRBJ1-2
ASSEFGGVGNTIY	13	TRBV25-1	TRBJ1-3
ASSYGTSDSNEQF	13	TRBV7-3	TRBJ2-1
ASSQGKFQLAGADTQY	16	TRBV4-1	TRBJ2-3
ASSSRPQGEAF	11	TRBV7-2	TRBJ1-1
ASSRSPPDTQY	11	TRBV7-9	TRBJ2-3
ASSWGLSTNTEAF	13	TRBV5-4	TRBJ1-1
ASSPESHNEQF	11	TRBV4-2	TRBJ2-1
ASSLPTGGLGAF	12	TRBV7-2	TRBJ1-1
ASSDARQGSADTQY	14	TRBV25-1	TRBJ2-3
ATRISPANEKLF	12	TRBV19	TRBJ1-4
ASSHVMGVGRDNEQF	15	TRBV14	TRBJ2-1
ATQSGRTGETQY	12	TRBV5-1	TRBJ2-5
ASSLLRGAGDKTQY	14	TRBV7-9	TRBJ2-5
ASRQNRGESYEQY	13	TRBV2	TRBJ2-7
ASSQQVGLQY	10	TRBV4-1	TRBJ2-7
SVDTGSYEQY	10	TRBV29-1	TRBJ2-7
ASSSLGSGYT	10	TRBV28	TRBJ1-2
ASSLDDRRWVQF	12	TRBV5-1	TRBJ2-1
ASSPFGPGATYNEQF	15	TRBV5-1	TRBJ2-1
ASSLQGRDTEAF	12	TRBV5-1	TRBJ1-1
ASSYRTVYEQY	11	TRBV6-6	TRBJ2-7
ASSPRTSGRAVLYNEQF	17	TRBV5-1	TRBJ2-1
AWGENTGELF	10	TRBV30	TRBJ2-2
ASSLGPTKTQY	11	TRBV11-3	TRBJ2-5
ASSPGPGASYEQY	13	TRBV18	TRBJ2-7
ASRPTGDYGYT	11	TRBV6-5	TRBJ1-2
ASSELKGWTNEKLF	14	TRBV6-1	TRBJ1-4
ASSFLDRVHEQY	12	TRBV27	TRBJ2-7